This T cell receptor beta chain stems from a study of blood T cell repertoires in COVID-19. On the study more broadly: Sites in the United States, Italy and Spain provided acute and convalescent COVID-19 samples. Sources were T cells, B-cell-depleted T cells, or PBMCs; the material itself was cDNA or gDNA.

The V gene end was trimmed by 3 bases and the J gene end by 5 bases; junction bases not matched to a gene: 4. Germline V gene lookup returns CDR1 LNHDA and CDR2 SQIVND (reference sequence). The length of the CDR3 is 15 residues. Authors' data handling: Nucleated cell counts were estimated from reference gene primer amplification. Method: immunoSEQ multiplex PCR; TCRdb's copy keeps in-frame clones and lacks some. That table furnishes V, J and clone size, whereas the DNA furnished D and trimming. The sample consists of roughly 140,000 clones, 80% to 90% of them appearing once. The receptor's source is a woman aged 45-60 years with acute or convalescent COVID-19. This chain uses TRBV19 with TRBJ2-2; 9 nucleotides match TRBD1. The specimen was peripheral blood. The CDR3 sequence is CASSIRGTGTGELFF. In nucleotides, the CDR3 is TGTGCCAGTAGTATTCGGGGGACAGGGACCGGGGAGCTGTTTTTT.